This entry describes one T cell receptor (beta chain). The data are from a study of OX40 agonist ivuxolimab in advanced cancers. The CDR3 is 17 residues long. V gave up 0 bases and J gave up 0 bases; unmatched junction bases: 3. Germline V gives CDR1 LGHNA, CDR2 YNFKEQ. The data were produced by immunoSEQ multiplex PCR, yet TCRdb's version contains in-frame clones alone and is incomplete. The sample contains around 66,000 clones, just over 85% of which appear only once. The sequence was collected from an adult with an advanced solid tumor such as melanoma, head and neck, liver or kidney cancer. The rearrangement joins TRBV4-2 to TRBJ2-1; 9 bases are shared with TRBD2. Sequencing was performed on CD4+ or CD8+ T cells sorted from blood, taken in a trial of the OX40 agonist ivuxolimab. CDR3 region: CASSQEPSGTSYNEQFF. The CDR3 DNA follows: TGTGCCAGCAGCCAAGAACCTAGCGGGACCTCCTACAATGAGCAGTTCTTC.